The text below deals with one TCR beta chain. The CDR3 totals 16 residues. V shed 2 bases and J shed 3 bases, with 17 bases lying between them. Germline values: CDR1 MNHEY, CDR2 SVGEGT. The data are from a study of blood T cell repertoires in COVID-19. Study at large: Spain, Italy and the United States supplied samples that represented acute and convalescent COVID-19. Sample material is recorded as cDNA or gDNA derived from T cells, B-cell-depleted T cells, or PBMCs.

In terms of age and location, participants ranged from roughly 18 to 90 years and lived in 24 US areas. Clinical histories supplied by participants themselves formed the basis of cohort assignment. Generated by immunoSEQ multiplex PCR, the TCRdb table keeps only in-frame clones and is missing some. Of about 240,000 clones in the sample, 87% were seen once. The specimen sequenced was PBMCs or T cells enriched from blood (not recorded which). This TCR derives from a woman in her 30s with acute COVID-19. The chain links TRBV6-2 or TRBV6-3 to TRBJ2-7; tentative D call: TRBD2 (5 bases). CDR3 loop: CASSYGPDSQFYEQYF. The CDR3 DNA follows: TGTGCCAGCAGTTACGGGCCGGACTCCCAGTTCTACGAGCAGTACTTC.